This TCR beta chain stems from a study of cytomegalovirus exposure and HLA in healthy donors. 13 Jbeta primers and 60 Vbeta primers were used for the PCR. The table came from immunoSEQ multiplex PCR; TCRdb's copy has only in-frame clones and leaves some out. The data show a few hundred thousand clones, about 86% seen once. V was clipped by 3 bases and J by 3 bases, with 15 bases between them. CDR1 is LGHNA, CDR2 YNFKEQ, per germline. The length of the CDR3 is 16 residues. Sequenced: PBMCs. The chain is built from TRBV4-2 and TRBJ1-3; possibly TRBD1 for D (5 bases). This TCR was recovered from a woman aged 55-75 years in good health and CMV-seropositive. This CDR3 is CASSQGGGVGGNTIYF. For the CDR3, the DNA is TGTGCCAGCAGCCAGGGGGGGGGAGTTGGTGGAAACACCATATATTTT.